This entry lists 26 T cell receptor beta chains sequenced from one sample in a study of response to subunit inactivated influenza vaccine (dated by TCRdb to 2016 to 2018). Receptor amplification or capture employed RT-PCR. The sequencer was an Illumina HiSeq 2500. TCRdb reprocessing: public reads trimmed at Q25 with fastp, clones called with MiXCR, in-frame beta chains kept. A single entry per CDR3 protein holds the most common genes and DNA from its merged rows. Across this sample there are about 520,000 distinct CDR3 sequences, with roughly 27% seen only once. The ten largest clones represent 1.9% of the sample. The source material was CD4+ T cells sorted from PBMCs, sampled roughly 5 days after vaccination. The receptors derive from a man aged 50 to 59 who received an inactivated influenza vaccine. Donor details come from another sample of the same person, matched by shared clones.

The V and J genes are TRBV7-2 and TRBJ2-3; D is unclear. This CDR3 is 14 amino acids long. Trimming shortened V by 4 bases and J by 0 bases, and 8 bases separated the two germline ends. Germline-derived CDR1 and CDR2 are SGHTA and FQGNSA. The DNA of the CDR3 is TGTGCCAGCAGCTCCGGCCTTAGCACAGATACGCAGTATTTT. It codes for CASSSGLSTDTQYF.

The CDR3, as DNA: TGTGCCAGCAGCTCGCCCCCGGGACTAGCGGGACGGAACACCGGGGAGCTGTTTTTT. It translates to CASSSPPGLAGRNTGELFF. The chain couples TRBV7-8 to TRBJ2-2; 13 bases match TRBD2. J was trimmed by 1 base and V by 4 bases; bases with no gene match: 9. Germline V gene lookup returns CDR1 SGHVS and CDR2 FQNEAQ. The CDR3 is made up of 19 amino acids.

Here the CDR3 DNA reads TGCAGTGCTCGCCTGAGTTCAACTAATGAAAAACTGTTTTTT. This encodes CSARLSSTNEKLFF. The V call is TRBV20-1, the J call TRBJ1-4; D gene uncertain. V lost 5 bases and J lost 0, with 10 bases in between. CDR3 length: 14 residues. From germline, CDR1 is DFQATT and CDR2 SNEGSKA (reference sequence).

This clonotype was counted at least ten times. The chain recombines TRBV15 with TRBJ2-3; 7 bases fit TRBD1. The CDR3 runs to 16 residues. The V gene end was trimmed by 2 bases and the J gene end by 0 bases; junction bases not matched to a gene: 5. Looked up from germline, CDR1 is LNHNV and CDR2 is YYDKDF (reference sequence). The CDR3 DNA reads TGTGCCACCAGCAGAAGACAGGGCCCGAGCACAGATACGCAGTATTTT. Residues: CATSRRQGPSTDTQYF.

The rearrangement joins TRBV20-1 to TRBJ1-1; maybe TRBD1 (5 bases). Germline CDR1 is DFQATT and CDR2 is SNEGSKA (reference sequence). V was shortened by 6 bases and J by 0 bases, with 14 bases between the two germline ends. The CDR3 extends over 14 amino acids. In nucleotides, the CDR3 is TGCAGTGCGGCGGGGGGAACGGTGAACACTGAAGCTTTCTTT. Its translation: CSAAGGTVNTEAFF.

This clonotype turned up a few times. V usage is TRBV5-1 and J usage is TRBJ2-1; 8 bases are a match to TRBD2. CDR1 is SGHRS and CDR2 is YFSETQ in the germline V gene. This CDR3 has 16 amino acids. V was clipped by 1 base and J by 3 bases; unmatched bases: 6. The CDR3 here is CASSLNAGGNYNEQFF. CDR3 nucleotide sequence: TGCGCCAGCAGCTTGAATGCGGGGGGAAACTACAATGAGCAGTTCTTC.

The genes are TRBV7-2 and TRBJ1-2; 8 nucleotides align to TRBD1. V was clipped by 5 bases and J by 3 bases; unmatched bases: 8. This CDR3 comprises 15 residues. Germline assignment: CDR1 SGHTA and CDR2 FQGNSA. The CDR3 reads CASSDRTGRDYGYTF. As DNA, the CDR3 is TGTGCCAGCAGCGATCGGACAGGGAGGGACTATGGCTACACCTTC. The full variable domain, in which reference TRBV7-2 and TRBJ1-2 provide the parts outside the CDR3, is GAGVSQSPSNKVTEKGKDVELRCDPISGHTALYWYRQSLGQGLEFLIYFQGNSAPDKSGLPSDRFSAERTGGSVSTLTIQRTQQEDSAVYLCASSDRTGRDYGYTFGSGTRLTVV.

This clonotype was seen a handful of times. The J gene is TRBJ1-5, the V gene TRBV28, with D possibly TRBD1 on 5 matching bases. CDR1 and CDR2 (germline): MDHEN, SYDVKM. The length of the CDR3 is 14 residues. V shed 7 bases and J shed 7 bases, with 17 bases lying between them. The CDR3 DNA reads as TGTGCCAGCACCCTCGGCCAGGGACGGCAGCCCCAGCATTTT. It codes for CASTLGQGRQPQHF.

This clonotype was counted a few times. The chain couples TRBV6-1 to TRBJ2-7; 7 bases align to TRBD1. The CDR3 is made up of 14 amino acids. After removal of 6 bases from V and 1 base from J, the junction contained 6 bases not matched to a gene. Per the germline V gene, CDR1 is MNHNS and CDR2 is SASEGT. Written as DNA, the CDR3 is TGTGCCAGCAGACCCCGACAGGGTTCCTACGAGCAGTACTTC. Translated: CASRPRQGSYEQYF.

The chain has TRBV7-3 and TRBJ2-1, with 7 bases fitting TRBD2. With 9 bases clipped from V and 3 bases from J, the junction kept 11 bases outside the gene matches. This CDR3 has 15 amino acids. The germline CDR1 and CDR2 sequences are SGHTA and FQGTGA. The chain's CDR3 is CASGPGGSLYNEQFF. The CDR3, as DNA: TGTGCCAGTGGGCCCGGGGGGTCGCTCTACAATGAGCAGTTCTTC.

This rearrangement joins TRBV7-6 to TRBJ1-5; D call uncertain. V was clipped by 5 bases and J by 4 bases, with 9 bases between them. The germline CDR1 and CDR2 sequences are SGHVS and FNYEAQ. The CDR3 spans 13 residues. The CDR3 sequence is CASSAQENQPQHF. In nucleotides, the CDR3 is TGTGCCAGCAGCGCTCAGGAGAATCAGCCCCAGCATTTT.

The CDR3 loop is CASSQTIGGAFREKLFF. CDR3 bases: TGTGCCAGCAGCCAGACGATAGGGGGCGCGTTCCGTGAAAAACTGTTTTTT. The chain couples TRBV7-2 to TRBJ1-4; TRBD1 matches 7 bases. Trimming at V came to 5 bases and at J to 7 bases, leaving 16 bases not matched to a gene. The CDR3 loop spans 17 amino acids. The germline gives CDR1 SGHTA, CDR2 FQGNSA.

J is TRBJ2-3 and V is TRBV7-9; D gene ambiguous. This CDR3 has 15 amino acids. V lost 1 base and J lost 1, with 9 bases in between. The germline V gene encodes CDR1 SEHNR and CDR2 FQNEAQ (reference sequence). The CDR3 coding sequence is TGTGCCAGCAGCTTAGGTGGCTATCGCACAGATACGCAGTATTTT. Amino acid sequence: CASSLGGYRTDTQYF. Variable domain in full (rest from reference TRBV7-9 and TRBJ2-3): DTGVSQNPRHKITKRGQNVTFRCDPISEHNRLYWYRQTLGQGPEFLTYFQNEAQLEKSRLLSDRFSAERPKGSFSTLEIQRTEQGDSAMYLCASSLGGYRTDTQYFGPGTRLTVL.

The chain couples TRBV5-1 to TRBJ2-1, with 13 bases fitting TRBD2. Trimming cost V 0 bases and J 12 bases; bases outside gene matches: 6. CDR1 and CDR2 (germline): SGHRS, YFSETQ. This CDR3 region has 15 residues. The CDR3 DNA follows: TGCGCCAGCAGCTTGGCCACGACTAGCGGGAGGTTGCAGTTCTTC. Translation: CASSLATTSGRLQFF.

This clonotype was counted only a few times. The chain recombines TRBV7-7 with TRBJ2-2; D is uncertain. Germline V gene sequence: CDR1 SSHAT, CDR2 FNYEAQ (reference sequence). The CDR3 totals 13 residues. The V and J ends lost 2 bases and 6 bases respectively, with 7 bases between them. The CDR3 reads CASSLRASGELFF. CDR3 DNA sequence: TGTGCCAGCAGCTTAAGGGCGTCCGGGGAGCTGTTTTTT.

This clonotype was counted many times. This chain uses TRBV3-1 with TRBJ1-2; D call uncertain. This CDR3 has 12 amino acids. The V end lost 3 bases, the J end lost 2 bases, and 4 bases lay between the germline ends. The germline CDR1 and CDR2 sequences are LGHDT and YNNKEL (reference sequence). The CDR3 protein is CASSQANYGYTF. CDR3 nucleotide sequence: TGTGCCAGCAGCCAGGCCAACTATGGCTACACCTTC.

CDR3 region: CASSLGQGLGSGANVLTF. Written as DNA, the CDR3 is TGTGCCAGCAGTCTGGGACAGGGATTGGGCTCTGGGGCCAACGTCCTGACTTTC. The chain carries TRBV6-1 and TRBJ2-6, with 9 bases that match TRBD1. There are 18 residues in the CDR3. The trim removed 5 bases at V and 0 bases at J, leaving 8 bases unmatched. Germline CDR1 is MNHNS and CDR2 is SASEGT.

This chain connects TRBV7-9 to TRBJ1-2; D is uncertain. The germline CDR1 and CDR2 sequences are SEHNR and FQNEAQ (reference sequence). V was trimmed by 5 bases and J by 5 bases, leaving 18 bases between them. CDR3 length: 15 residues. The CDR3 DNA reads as TGTGCCAGCAGCCCCGGTGCCACCCTCTGGTATGGCTACACCTTC. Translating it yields CASSPGATLWYGYTF.

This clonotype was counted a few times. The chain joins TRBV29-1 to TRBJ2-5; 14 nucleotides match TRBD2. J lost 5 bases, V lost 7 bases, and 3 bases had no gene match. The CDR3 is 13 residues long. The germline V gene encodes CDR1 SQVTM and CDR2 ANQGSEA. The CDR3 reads CSATSGGVETQYF. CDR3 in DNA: TGCAGCGCGACTAGCGGGGGGGTTGAGACCCAGTACTTC.

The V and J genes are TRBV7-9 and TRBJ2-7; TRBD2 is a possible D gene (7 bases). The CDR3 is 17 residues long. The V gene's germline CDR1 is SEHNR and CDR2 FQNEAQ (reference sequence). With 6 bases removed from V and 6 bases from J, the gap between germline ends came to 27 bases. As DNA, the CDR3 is TGTGCCAGCAGTCCTAAGCAGTCCGGGGGGCGGAGGGGCGAGCAGTACTTC. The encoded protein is CASSPKQSGGRRGEQYF.

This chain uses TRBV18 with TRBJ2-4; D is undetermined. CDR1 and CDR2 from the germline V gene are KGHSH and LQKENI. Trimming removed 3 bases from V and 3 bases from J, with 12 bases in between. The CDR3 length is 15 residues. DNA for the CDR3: TGTGCCAGCTCACCTTCGAAGTTGGTCAAAAACATTCAGTACTTC. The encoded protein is CASSPSKLVKNIQYF.

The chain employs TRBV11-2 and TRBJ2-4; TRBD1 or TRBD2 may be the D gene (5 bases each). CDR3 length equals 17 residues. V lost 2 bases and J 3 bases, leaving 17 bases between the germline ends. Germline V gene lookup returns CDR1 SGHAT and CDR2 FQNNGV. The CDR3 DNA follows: TGTGCCAGCAGCTTACAGGGATTCAGTGGGGGCAAAAACATTCAGTACTTC. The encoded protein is CASSLQGFSGGKNIQYF. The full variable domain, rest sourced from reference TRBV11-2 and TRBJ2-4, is EAGVAQSPRYKIIEKRQSVAFWCNPISGHATLYWYQQILGQGPKLLIQFQNNGVVDDSQLPKDRFSAERLKGVDSTLKIQPAKLEDSAVYLCASSLQGFSGGKNIQYFGAGTRLSVL.

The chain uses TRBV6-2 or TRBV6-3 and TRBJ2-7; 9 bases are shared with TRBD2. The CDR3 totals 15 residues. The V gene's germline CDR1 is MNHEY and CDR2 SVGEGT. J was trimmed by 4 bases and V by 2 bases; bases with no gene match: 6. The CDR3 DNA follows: TGTGCCAGCAGTTACGGAGGTAGCGGGGGATACGAGCAGTACTTC. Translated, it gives CASSYGGSGGYEQYF.

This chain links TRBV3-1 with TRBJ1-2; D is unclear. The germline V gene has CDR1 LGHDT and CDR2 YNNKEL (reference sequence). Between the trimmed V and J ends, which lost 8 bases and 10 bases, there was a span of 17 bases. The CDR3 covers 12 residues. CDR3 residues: CASGLRAGNYTF. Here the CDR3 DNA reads TGTGCCAGCGGCCTCCGGGCTGGGAACTACACCTTC.

The CDR3 is CASRTSGGPEQYF. The CDR3 DNA reads TGTGCCAGCCGTACTAGCGGGGGCCCCGAGCAGTACTTC. The V call is TRBV6-6, the J call TRBJ2-7; 11 positions agree with TRBD2. CDR1 MNHNY and CDR2 SVGAGI come from the germline V gene (reference sequence). With V trimmed by 8 bases and J by 6 bases, 6 bases remained unmatched. This CDR3 is 13 amino acids long.

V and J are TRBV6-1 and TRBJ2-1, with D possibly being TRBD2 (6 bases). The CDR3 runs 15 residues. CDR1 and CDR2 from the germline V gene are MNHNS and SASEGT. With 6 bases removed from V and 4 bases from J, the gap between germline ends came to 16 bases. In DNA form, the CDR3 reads TGTGCCAGCAGCTCGACGGCGGGACGGTACAATGAGCAGTTCTTC. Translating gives CASSSTAGRYNEQFF.